This TCR beta chain was sequenced during a study of blood T cell repertoires in COVID-19. Background on the study: COVID-19 samples, acute and convalescent, were from the United States, Italy and Spain.

Assay: immunoSEQ multiplex PCR; the TCRdb copy retains only in-frame clones and omits some. The data show under 75,000 clones, with 88% seen just once and around a sixth held by the top ten. The sequenced material came from peripheral blood. This TCR derives from a woman older than 75 with active COVID-19.

CDR3 in amino acids: CSAVRQGSDTQYF. The DNA for the CDR3 is TGCAGCGCTGTCAGACAGGGGTCAGATACGCAGTATTTT. The rearrangement uses TRBV29-1 and TRBJ2-3, with 8 nucleotides matching TRBD1. CDR1 and CDR2 (germline): SQVTM, ANQGSEA. Trimming took 7 bases from V and 4 from J; bases not matched to a gene: 7. This CDR3 contains 13 residues.